This T cell receptor beta chain was observed in a study of tumor-infiltrating lymphocytes in primary liver carcinoma. In its sample, this clonotype was seen once. This CDR3 fails to terminate in the conserved phenylalanine or tryptophan, so it likely reflects a read error. RNA and DNA were co-extracted from approximately 20-30 mg of unsorted bulk tissue. Constant-region priming of around 530 ng total RNA yielded TCR beta cDNA. ARM-PCR, slightly modified, supplied the TCR beta libraries through three nested multiplex PCR rounds. A C-beta reverse primer and TRBV1-TRBV30 forward primers served in each of the first two PCR rounds, at approximately 10 cycles apiece. TCRdb recomputed calls from the multiplex PCR reads with MiXCR, one row per CDR3 protein. The sample yields 150,000 to 200,000 distinct CDR3 sequences, 70% to 90% seen once. Trimming removed 8 bases from V and 4 bases from J, with 15 bases in between. The CDR3 spans 13 residues. In germline, CDR1 is SQVTM, CDR2 ANQGSEA.

The material sequenced was tumor tissue from primary liver carcinoma. V and J are TRBV29-1 and TRBJ1-5; tentatively, D is TRBD1 (6 bases). The sequence was obtained from a man in his forties or fifties with primary liver carcinoma and hepatitis B virus infection. The CDR3 spells CSTGGGTNQPQHS. The CDR3 DNA follows: TGCAGCACCGGAGGGGGAACTAATCAGCCCCAGCATTCT.